A single sample is the source of the 3 T cell receptor beta chains below, sequenced in a study of blood T cell repertoires in COVID-19. The repertoire was sequenced with immunoSEQ multiplex PCR; TCRdb's copy has only in-frame clones and lacks some. The profile covers roughly 160,000 clones, with over 70% appearing a single time and 9.5% to 11% taken by the ten largest. The specimen was PBMCs or T cells enriched from blood (not recorded which). The receptors here all came from a man in his fifties or sixties who had recovered from COVID-19.

The chain couples TRBV4-1 to TRBJ2-2; 8 bases agree with TRBD2. CDR1 and CDR2 (germline): MGHRA, YSYEKL. V lost 0 bases to trimming and J lost 2 bases; unmatched junction nucleotides: 5. The CDR3 length is 17 residues. For the CDR3, the DNA is TGCGCCAGCAGCCAAGATTTAAGCGGGGGCAACACCGGGGAGCTGTTTTTT. Translating gives CASSQDLSGGNTGELFF.

The gene calls are TRBV11-3 and TRBJ2-7, with 7 bases aligning to TRBD1. This CDR3 has 15 residues. Germline V gene lookup returns CDR1 SGHNT and CDR2 YENEEA. V lost 1 base to trimming and J lost 2 bases; unmatched junction nucleotides: 5. CDR3 bases: TGTGCCAGCAGCTTAGGTGGGACAGCACCCTACGAGCAGTACTTC. Protein sequence: CASSLGGTAPYEQYF. The full variable domain, its missing parts supplied by reference TRBV11-3 and TRBJ2-7, is EAGVVQSPRYKIIEKKQPVAFWCNPISGHNTLYWYLQNLGQGPELLIRYENEEAVDDSQLPKDRFSAERLKGVDSTLKIQPAELGDSAVYLCASSLGGTAPYEQYFGPGTRLTVT.

This clone was seen a handful of times. V usage is TRBV7-9 and J usage is TRBJ2-4; 7 positions agree with TRBD2. The V segment lost 2 bases and the J segment 15 bases; nucleotides outside the gene matches: 7. From germline, CDR1 is SEHNR and CDR2 FQNEAQ (reference sequence). This CDR3 region has 12 residues. The CDR3 reads CASSLYGEGPYF. The CDR3 DNA reads TGTGCCAGCAGCTTATACGGGGAGGGCCCGTACTTC. The entire variable domain, with the rest obtained from reference TRBV7-9 and TRBJ2-4, is as follows: DTGVSQNPRHKITKRGQNVTFRCDPISEHNRLYWYRQTLGQGPEFLTYFQNEAQLEKSRLLSDRFSAERPKGSFSTLEIQRTEQGDSAMYLCASSLYGEGPYFGAGTRLSVL.